This TCR beta chain was found in a study of control samples from healthy donors and cancer patients. TCRdb's copy holds only in-frame clones and misses some; the assay was immunoSEQ multiplex PCR. The table records around 50,000 clones, 80% to 90% of them present only once. The germline CDR1 and CDR2 sequences are MDHEN and SYDVKM. The CDR3 runs to 12 residues. Between the trimmed V and J ends, which lost 4 bases and 4 bases, there was a span of 7 bases. The chain has TRBV28 and TRBJ1-2; D is uncertain. The sequenced material came from PBMCs. This TCR came from a woman aged 45-59 years with lung cancer. The CDR3 protein is CASSSALYGYTF. Written as DNA, the CDR3 is TGTGCCAGCAGTTCTGCCCTCTATGGCTACACCTTC.